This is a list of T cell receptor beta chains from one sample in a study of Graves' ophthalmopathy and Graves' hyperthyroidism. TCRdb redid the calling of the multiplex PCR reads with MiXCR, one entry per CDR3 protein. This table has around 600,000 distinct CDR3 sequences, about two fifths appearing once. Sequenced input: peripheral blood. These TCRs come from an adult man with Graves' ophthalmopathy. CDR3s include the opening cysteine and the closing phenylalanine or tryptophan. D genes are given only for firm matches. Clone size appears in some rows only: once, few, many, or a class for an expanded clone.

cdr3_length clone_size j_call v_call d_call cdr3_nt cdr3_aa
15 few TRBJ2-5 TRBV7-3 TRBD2 TGTGCCAGCAGCGTAATGGGACTAGATCAAGAGACCCAGTACTTC CASSVMGLDQETQYF
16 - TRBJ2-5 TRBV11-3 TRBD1 TGTGCCAGCAGCCCCGCCAGGGGGCGGGGCCAAGAGACCCAGTACTTC CASSPARGRGQETQYF
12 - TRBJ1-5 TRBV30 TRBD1 TGTGCCTGGGACAGGGGATATCAGCCCCAGCATTTT CAWDRGYQPQHF
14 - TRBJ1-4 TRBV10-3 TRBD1 TGTGCCATCAGTGGGGGACAGGCCTATGAAAAACTGTTTTTT CAISGGQAYEKLFF
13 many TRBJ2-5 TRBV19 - TGTGCCAGTAGTATGGGTTTCCAAGAGACCCAGTACTTC CASSMGFQETQYF
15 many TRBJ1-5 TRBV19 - TGTGCCAGTAGTATCGGGGGCGCAGTCAATCAGCCCCAGCATTTT CASSIGGAVNQPQHF
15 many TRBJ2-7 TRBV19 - TGTGCCAGTAGTCCTCGTGGAGAGGCGGGGTACGAGCAGTACTTC CASSPRGEAGYEQYF
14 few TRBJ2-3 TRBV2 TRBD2 TGTGCCAGCAGTCGTAGCGGGGACACAGATACGCAGTATTTT CASSRSGDTDTQYF
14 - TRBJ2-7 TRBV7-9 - TGCGCCAGCGGCCTCCGCGGAGGAGACCGGCGGCAGTACTTC CASGLRGGDRRQYF
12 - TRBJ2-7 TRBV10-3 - TGTGCCATCATGGAACTCACCGGGGAGCTGTACTTC CAIMELTGELYF
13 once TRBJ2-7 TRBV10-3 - TGTGCCATCAGTGAGGAGGGGAGCTACGAGCAGTACTTC CAISEEGSYEQYF
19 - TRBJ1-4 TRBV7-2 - TGTGCCAGCAGCCAAGAGCGACCCGCTGGCCCTAAGGCTAATGAAAAACTGTTTTTT CASSQERPAGPKANEKLFF
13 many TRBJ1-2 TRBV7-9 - TGTGCCAGCAGCTCTAGGACAGATTATGGCTACACCTTC CASSSRTDYGYTF
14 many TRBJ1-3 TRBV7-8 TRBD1 TGTGCCAGCAGACAGACAGGGTCTGGAAACACCATATATTTT CASRQTGSGNTIYF
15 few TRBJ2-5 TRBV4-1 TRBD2 TGCGCCAGCAGGGCGACTAGCGGGGGACGGGAGACCCAGTACTTC CASRATSGGRETQYF
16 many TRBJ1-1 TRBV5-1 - TGCGCCAGCAGCTTCGGACAGATCGTCGTGAACACTGAAGCTTTCTTT CASSFGQIVVNTEAFF
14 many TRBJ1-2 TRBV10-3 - TGTGCCATCAGCGGGAGCCGGGACCTCGATGGCTACACCTTC CAISGSRDLDGYTF
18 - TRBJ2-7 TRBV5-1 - TGCGCCAGCAGCTCCCCTACGGGTGGCGGGACCTCCAACTACGAGCAGTACTTC CASSSPTGGGTSNYEQYF
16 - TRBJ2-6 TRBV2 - TGTGCCAGCAGTGGCCCTACTTGGCAGGGGGCCAACGTCCTGACTTTC CASSGPTWQGANVLTF
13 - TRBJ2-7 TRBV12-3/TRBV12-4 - TGTGCCAGCAGTTTTTATAGGTCCTACGAGCAGTACTTC CASSFYRSYEQYF
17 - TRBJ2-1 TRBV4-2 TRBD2 TGTGCCAGCAGCCCCCTCGGGACTAGCGGGGGGGCCGTTGAGCAGTTCTTC CASSPLGTSGGAVEQFF
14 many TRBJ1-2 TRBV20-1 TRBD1 TGCAGTGCTATAAGAACAGGGGGCGATGGTGGCTACACCTTC CSAIRTGGDGGYTF
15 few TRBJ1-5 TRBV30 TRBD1 TGTGCCTGGAGTGTTCGGACAGGCTGGGGTCAGCCCCAGCATTTT CAWSVRTGWGQPQHF
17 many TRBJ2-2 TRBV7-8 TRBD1 TGTGCCAGCAGCTCGGTGGTGGGACAGGGGAACACCGGGGAGCTGTTTTTT CASSSVVGQGNTGELFF
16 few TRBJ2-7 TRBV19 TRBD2 TGTGCCTGGAGTGATACCGGACTAGCGGGGACCTACGAGCAGTACTTC CAWSDTGLAGTYEQYF
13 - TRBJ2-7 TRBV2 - TGTGCCGCCTCGGGAAGCGTCACCTACGAGCAGTACTTC CAASGSVTYEQYF
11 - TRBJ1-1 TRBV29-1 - TGCAGCATTAGGGGCTGGTGGGTAGCTTTCTTT CSIRGWWVAFF
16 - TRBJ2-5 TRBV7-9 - TGTGCCAGCAGCGTTGGGGGGAGGTTGGGCCAAGAGACCCAGTACTTC CASSVGGRLGQETQYF
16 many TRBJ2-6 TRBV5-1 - TGCGCCAGCAGAGCCGTTCTATACTTAGCGGCCAACGTCCTGACTTTC CASRAVLYLAANVLTF
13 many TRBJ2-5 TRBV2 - TGTGCCAGCAGTTATGGGGGCGGCGAGACCCAGTACTTC CASSYGGGETQYF
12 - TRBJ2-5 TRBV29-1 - TGCATCGTTGCTGGGCAGGGGGAGACCCAGTACTTC CIVAGQGETQYF
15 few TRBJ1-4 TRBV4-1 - TGCGCCAGCAGATGGGGGGGCAGGCGGAATGAAAAACTGTTTTTT CASRWGGRRNEKLFF
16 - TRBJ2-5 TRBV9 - TGTGCCAGCAGCGTAGCTCCGGAGGACGAGCAAGAGACCCAGTACTTC CASSVAPEDEQETQYF
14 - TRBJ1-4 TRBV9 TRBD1 TGTGCCAGCAGCGCTGACAGGGGTGGTGAAAAACTGTTTTTT CASSADRGGEKLFF
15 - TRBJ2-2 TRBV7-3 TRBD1 TGTGCCAGCAGTCCACAGGGGGGCAGCACCGGGGAGCTGTTTTTT CASSPQGGSTGELFF
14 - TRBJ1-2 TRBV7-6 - TGTGCCTGGACACCTCAGGGAGGGGGTTATGGCTACACCTTC CAWTPQGGGYGYTF
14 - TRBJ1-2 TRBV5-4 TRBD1 TGTGCCAGCAGCGTTTCGACAGGGAACTATGGTTACACCTTC CASSVSTGNYGYTF
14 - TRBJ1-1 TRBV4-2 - TGTGCCAGCAGCCAAGATCTTTGGAACACTGAAGCTGTCTTT CASSQDLWNTEAVF
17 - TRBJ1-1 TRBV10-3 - TGTGCCACCAGTTACTCGCGGCTTAGGACGTTGGACACTGAAGCTTTCTTT CATSYSRLRTLDTEAFF
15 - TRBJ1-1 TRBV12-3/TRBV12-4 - TGTGCCAGCAGCCCAAGGACAGAGGAAGACACTGAAGCTTTCTTT CASSPRTEEDTEAFF
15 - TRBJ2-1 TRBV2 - TGTGCCAGCAGCGAGGACTATCAAAACTACAATGAGCAGTTCTTC CASSEDYQNYNEQFF
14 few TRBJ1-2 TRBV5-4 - TGTGCCAGCAACCCGTTTCCCGGGACCCCGGGGGACACCTTC CASNPFPGTPGDTF
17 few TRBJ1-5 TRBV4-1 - TGCGCCAGCAGCCAAGATCGGAGCAGGGGAGTGCATCAGCCCCAGCATTTT CASSQDRSRGVHQPQHF
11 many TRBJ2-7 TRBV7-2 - TGTGCCAGCAGAGGGGCAAACGAGCAGTACTTC CASRGANEQYF
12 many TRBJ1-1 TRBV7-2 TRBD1 TGTGCCAGCAGCCGACCAGACAGGGGAGCTTTCTTT CASSRPDRGAFF
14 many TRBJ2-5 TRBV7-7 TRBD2 TGTGCCAGCAGCCAAAATCCCGGGGGGGAGACCCAGTACTTC CASSQNPGGETQYF
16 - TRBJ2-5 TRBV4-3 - TGCGCCAGCAGCCAAGGTCTGGCAAGCGCTGGAGAGACCCAGTACTTC CASSQGLASAGETQYF
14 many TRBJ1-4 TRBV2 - TGTGCCAGCAGGCGCCCGGCCACCGGGGAAAAACTGTTTTTT CASRRPATGEKLFF
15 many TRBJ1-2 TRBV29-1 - TGCAGCGTTGAGGTCGCGCAGGCTCGCAGCCATGGCTACACCTTC CSVEVAQARSHGYTF
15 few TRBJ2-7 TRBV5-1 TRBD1 TGCGCCAGCAGCGCCGGGACAGGTGCAGGCCGGGAGCAGTACTTC CASSAGTGAGREQYF